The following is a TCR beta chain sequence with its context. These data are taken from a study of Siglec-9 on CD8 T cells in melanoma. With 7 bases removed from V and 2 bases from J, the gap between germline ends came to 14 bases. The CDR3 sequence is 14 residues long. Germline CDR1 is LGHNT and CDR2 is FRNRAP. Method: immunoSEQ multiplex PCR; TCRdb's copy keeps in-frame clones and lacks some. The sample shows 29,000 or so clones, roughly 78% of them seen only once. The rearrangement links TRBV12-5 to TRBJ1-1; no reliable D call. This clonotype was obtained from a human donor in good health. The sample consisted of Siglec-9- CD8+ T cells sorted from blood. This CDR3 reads CASARGPTNTEAFF. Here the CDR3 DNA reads TGTGCTAGTGCCCGAGGGCCAACAAACACTGAAGCTTTCTTT.